This T cell receptor (beta chain) was captured in a study of blood T cell repertoires in COVID-19. Overall study: From the United States, Italy and Spain came samples of acute and convalescent COVID-19. From T cells, B-cell-depleted T cells, or PBMCs came the material, which was cDNA or gDNA.

The V gene's germline CDR1 is SNHLY and CDR2 FYNNEI. V lost 9 bases and J lost 8; bases outside the gene matches: 4. This CDR3 spans 12 amino acids. Sequencing used immunoSEQ multiplex PCR; TCRdb keeps in-frame clones, though not all of them. Found here are hundreds of thousands of clones, 85% of them singletons; the top ten hold 13%. The J gene is TRBJ1-4, the V gene TRBV2, with TRBD1 identical over 9 bases. The clonotype originates from a human donor in a cohort sampled during active COVID-19. The sequenced sample consisted of peripheral blood. The CDR3 spells CARGQGVEKLFF. In DNA form, the CDR3 reads TGTGCCAGGGGACAGGGAGTCGAAAAACTGTTTTTT.